This TCR beta chain was profiled in a study of cytomegalovirus exposure and HLA in healthy donors. About this clone: Its specificity is unknown.

Study results and caveats: Most TCR sequences were rare, but some public TCRs occurred in many donors.

Sequencing used immunoSEQ multiplex PCR; TCRdb keeps in-frame clones, though not all of them. This table holds about 98,000 clones, approximately 88% found once. The CDR3 is 14 amino acids. Germline V gene data show CDR1 as SGDLS and CDR2 as YYNGEE. The V gene lost 4 bases and the J gene lost 2 bases, with 10 bases spanning the gap. The V gene is TRBV9, the J gene TRBJ2-1; D remains unclear. The sequence derives from a woman aged 30 to 39 in good health and CMV-seronegative. The sequenced sample consisted of PBMCs. The CDR3 DNA reads TGTGCCAGCAGCCCGTCATCTACCTACAATGAGCAGTTCTTC. Protein: CASSPSSTYNEQFF.